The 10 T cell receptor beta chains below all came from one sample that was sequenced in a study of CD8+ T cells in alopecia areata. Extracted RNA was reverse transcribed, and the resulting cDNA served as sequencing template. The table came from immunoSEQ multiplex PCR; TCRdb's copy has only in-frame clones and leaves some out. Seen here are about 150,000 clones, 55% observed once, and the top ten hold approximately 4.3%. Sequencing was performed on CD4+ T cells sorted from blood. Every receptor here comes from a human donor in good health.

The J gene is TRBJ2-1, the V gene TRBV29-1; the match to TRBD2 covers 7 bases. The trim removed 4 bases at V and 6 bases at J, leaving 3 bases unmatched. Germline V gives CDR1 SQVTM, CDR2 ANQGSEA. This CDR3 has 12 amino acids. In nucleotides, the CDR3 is TGCAGCGTTGGGCCTAGCGGCAATGAGCAGTTCTTC. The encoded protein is CSVGPSGNEQFF.

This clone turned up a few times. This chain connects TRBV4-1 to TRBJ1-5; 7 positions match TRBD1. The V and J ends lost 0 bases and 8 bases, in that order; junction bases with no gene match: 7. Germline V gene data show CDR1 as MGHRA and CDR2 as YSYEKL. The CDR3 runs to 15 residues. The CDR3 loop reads CASSQDGTVGKPQHF. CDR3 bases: TGCGCCAGCAGCCAAGATGGGACAGTAGGCAAGCCCCAGCATTTT.

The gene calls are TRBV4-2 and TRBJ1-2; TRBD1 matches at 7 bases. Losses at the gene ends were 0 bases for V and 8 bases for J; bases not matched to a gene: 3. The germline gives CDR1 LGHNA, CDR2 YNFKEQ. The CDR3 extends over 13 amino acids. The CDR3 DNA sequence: TGTGCCAGCAGCCAAGAAGGGACAGCCGGCTACACCTTC. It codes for CASSQEGTAGYTF.

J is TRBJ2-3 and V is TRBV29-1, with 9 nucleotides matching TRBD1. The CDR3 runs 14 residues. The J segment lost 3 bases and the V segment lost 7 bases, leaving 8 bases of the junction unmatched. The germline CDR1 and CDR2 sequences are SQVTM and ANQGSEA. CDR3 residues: CSALTGGRTDTQYF. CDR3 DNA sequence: TGCAGCGCCCTAACAGGGGGCAGGACAGATACGCAGTATTTT.

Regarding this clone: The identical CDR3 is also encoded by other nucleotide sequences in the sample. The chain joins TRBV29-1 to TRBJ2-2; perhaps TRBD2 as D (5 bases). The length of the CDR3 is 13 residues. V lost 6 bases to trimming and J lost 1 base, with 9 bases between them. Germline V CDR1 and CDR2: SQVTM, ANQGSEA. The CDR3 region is CSVDRENTGELFF. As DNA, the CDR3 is TGCAGCGTCGACCGGGAGAACACCGGGGAGCTGTTTTTT.

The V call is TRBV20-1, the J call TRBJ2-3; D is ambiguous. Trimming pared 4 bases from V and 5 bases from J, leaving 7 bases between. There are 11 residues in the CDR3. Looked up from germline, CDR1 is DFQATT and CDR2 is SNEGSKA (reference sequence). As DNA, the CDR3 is TGCAGTGCTACAAATGGAGATACGCAGTATTTT. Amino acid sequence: CSATNGDTQYF.

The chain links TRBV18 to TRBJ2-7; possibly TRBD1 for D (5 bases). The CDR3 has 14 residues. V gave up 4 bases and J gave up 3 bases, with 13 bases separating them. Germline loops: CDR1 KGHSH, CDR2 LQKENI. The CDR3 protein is CASSQSTGDYEQYF. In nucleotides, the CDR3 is TGTGCCAGCTCACAAAGCACAGGAGACTACGAGCAGTACTTC.

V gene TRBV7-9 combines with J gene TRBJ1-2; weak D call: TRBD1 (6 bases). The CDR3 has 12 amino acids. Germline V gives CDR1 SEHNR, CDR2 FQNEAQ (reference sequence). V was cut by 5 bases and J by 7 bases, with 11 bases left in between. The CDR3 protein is CASSPGDRGYTF. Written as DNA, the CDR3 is TGTGCCAGCAGCCCAGGGGACCGTGGCTACACCTTC.

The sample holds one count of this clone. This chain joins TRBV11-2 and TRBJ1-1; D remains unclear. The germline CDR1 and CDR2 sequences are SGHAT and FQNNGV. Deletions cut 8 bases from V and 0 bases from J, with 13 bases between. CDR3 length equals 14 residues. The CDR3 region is CASGRHELNTEAFF. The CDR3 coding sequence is TGTGCCAGCGGTCGCCATGAGTTGAACACTGAAGCTTTCTTT.

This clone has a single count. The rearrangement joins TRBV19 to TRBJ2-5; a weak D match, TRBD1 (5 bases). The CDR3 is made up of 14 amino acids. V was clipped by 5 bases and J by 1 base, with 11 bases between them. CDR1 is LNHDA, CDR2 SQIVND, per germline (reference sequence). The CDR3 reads CASSLGQLQETQYF. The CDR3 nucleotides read TGTGCCAGTAGTCTTGGACAACTCCAAGAGACCCAGTACTTC.